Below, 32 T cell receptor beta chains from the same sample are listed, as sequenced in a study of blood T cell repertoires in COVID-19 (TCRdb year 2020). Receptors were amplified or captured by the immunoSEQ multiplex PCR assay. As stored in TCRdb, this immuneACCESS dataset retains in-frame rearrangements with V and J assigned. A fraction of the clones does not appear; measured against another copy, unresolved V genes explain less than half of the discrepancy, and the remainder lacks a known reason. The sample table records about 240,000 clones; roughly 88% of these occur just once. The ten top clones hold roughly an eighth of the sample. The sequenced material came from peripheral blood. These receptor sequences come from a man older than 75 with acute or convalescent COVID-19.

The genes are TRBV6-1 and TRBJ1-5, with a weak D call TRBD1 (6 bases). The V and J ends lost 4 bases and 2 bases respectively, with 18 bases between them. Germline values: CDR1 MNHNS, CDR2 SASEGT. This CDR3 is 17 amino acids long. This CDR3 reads CASSVWQAKGGNQPQHF. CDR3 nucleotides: TGTGCCAGCAGTGTATGGCAGGCGAAGGGGGGCAATCAGCCCCAGCATTTT.

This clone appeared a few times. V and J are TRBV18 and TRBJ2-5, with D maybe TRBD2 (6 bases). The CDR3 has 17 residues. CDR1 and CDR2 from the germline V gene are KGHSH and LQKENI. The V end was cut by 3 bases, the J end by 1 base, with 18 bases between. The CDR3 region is CASSPAAKLASQETQYF. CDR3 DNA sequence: TGTGCCAGCTCACCGGCTGCAAAACTAGCCTCCCAAGAGACCCAGTACTTC.

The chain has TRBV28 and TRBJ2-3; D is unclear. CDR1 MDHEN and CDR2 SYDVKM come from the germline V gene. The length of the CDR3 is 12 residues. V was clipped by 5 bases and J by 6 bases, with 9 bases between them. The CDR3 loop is CASSPEDDTQYF. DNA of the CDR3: TGTGCCAGCAGTCCCGAGGATGATACGCAGTATTTT.

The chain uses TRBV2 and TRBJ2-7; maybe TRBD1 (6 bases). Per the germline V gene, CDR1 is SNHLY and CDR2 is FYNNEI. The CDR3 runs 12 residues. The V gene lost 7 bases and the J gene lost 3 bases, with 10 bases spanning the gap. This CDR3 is CASTRDNYEQYF. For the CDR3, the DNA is TGTGCCAGCACCCGGGACAACTACGAGCAGTACTTC.

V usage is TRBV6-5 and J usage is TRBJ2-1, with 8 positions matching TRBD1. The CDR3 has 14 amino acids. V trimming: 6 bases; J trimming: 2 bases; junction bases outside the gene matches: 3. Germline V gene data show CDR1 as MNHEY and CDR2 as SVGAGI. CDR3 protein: CASRQGEAYNEQFF. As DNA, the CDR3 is TGTGCCAGCAGACAGGGGGAGGCCTACAATGAGCAGTTCTTC.

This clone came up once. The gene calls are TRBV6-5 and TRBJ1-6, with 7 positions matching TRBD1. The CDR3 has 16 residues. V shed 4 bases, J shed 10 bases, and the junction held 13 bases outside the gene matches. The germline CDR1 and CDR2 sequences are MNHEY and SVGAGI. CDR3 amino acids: CASSSRRGQFGSPLHF. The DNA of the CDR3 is TGTGCCAGCAGTTCTAGAAGGGGACAGTTCGGGTCACCCCTCCACTTT.

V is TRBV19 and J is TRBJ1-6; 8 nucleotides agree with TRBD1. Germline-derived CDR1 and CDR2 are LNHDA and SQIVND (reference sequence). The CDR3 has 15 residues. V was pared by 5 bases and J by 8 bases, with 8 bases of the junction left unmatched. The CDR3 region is CASSSKDRVHSPLHF. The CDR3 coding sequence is TGTGCCAGTAGTTCCAAGGACAGGGTCCATTCACCCCTCCACTTT.

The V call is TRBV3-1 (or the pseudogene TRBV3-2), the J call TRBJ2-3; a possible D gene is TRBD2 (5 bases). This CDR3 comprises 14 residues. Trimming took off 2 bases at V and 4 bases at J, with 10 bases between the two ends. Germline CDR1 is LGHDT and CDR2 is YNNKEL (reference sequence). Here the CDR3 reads CASSQRGFADTQYF. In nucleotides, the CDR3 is TGTGCCAGCAGCCAAAGAGGGTTCGCAGATACGCAGTATTTT.

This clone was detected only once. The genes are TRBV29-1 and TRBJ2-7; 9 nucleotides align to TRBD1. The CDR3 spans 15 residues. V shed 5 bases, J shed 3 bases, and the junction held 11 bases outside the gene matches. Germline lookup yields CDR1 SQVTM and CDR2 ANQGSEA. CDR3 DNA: TGCAGCGTTTCCCTTTCGACAGGGGGTTTCTACGAGCAGTACTTC. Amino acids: CSVSLSTGGFYEQYF.

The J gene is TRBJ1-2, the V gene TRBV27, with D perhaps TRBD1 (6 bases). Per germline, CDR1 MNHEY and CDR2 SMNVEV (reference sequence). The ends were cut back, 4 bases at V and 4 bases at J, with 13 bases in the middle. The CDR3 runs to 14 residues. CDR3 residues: CASSSAGAFYGYTF. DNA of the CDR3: TGTGCCAGCAGTTCCGCAGGGGCCTTCTATGGCTACACCTTC.

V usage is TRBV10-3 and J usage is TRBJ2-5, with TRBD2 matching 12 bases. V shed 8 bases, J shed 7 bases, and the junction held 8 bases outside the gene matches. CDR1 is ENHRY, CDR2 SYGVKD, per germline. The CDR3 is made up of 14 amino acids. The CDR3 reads CAIRTSGDVGTQYF. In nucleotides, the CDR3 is TGTGCCATCCGGACTAGCGGGGACGTTGGGACCCAGTACTTC.

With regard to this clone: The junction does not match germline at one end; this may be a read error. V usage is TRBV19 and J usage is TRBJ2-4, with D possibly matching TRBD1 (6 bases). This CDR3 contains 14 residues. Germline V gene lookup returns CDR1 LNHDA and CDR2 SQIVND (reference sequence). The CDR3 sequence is CASNPTGAENIQYF. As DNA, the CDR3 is TGTGCCAGTAACCCGACAGGAGCCGAAAACATTCAGTACTTC.

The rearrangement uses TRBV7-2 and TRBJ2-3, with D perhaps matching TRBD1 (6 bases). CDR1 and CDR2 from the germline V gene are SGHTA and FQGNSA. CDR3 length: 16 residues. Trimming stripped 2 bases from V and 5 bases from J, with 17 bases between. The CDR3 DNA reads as TGTGCCAGCAGCTTATTGGGGGCTATCTCTGGAGATACGCAGTATTTT. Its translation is CASSLLGAISGDTQYF.

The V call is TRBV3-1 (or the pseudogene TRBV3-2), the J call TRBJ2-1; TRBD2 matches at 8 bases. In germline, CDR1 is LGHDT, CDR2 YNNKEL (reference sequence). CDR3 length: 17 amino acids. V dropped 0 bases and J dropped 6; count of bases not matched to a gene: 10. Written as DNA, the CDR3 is TGTGCCAGCAGCCAAGAAGTGGGGCGGGGGGTCCTCAATGAGCAGTTCTTC. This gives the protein CASSQEVGRGVLNEQFF.

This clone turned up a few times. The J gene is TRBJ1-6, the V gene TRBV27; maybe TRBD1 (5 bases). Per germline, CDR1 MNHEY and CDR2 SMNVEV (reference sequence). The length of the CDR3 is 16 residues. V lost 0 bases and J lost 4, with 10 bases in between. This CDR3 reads CASSLSLQAYNSPLHF. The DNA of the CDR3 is TGTGCCAGCAGTTTATCGTTACAGGCATATAATTCACCCCTCCACTTT.

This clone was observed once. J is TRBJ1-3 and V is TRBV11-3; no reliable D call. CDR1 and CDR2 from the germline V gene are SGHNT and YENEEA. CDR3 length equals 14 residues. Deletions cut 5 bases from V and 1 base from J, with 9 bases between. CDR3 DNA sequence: TGTGCCAGCAGCCGAGAGGGATCTGGAAACACCATATATTTT. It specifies CASSREGSGNTIYF.

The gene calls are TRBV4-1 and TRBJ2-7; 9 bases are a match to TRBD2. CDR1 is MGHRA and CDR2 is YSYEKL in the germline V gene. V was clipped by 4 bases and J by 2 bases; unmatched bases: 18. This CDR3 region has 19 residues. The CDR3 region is CASSLQLVSGSSWAYEQYF. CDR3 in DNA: TGCGCCAGCAGCCTCCAGTTGGTTAGCGGGAGTTCGTGGGCCTACGAGCAGTACTTC.

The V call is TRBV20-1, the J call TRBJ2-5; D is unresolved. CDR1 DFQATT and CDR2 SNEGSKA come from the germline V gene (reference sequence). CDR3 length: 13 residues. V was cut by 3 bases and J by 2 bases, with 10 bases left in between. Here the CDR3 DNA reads TGCAGTGCTAGTGTGGGCAGACAAGAGACCCAGTACTTC. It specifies CSASVGRQETQYF.

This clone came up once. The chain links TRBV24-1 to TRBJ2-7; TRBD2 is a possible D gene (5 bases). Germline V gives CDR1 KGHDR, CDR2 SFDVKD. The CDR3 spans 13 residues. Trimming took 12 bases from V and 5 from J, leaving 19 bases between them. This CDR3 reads CASAEAASHEQYF. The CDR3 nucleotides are TGTGCCTCGGCGGAGGCAGCGAGCCACGAGCAGTACTTC.

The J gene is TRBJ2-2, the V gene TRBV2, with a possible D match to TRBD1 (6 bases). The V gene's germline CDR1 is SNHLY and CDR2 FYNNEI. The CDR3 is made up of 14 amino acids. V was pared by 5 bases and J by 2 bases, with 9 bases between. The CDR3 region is CASSPDSNTGELFF. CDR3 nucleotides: TGTGCCAGCAGTCCGGACAGCAACACCGGGGAGCTGTTTTTT.

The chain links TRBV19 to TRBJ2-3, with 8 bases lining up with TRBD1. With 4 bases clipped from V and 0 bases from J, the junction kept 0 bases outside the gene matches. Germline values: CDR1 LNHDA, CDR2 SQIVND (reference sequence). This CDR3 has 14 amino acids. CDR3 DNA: TGTGCCAGTAGTAACAGGGGGAGCACAGATACGCAGTATTTT. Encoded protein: CASSNRGSTDTQYF.

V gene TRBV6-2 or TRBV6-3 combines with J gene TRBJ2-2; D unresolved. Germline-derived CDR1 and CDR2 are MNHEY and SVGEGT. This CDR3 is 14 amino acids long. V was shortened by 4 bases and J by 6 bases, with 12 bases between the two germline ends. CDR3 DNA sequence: TGTGCCAGCAGTTTCTCGTACGGGTCCGGGGAGCTGTTTTTT. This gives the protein CASSFSYGSGELFF.

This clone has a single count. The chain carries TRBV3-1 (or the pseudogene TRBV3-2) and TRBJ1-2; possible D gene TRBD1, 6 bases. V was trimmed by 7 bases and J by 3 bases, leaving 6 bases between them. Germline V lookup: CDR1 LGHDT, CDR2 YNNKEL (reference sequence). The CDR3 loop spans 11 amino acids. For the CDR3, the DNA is TGTGCCAGCAAGGGGGACTATGGCTACACCTTC. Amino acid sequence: CASKGDYGYTF.

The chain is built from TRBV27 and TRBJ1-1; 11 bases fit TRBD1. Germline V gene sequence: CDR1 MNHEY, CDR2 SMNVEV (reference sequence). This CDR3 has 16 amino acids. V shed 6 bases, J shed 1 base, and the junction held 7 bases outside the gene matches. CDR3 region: CASRPGTGGKNTEAFF. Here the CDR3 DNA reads TGTGCCAGCAGGCCCGGGACAGGGGGAAAGAACACTGAAGCTTTCTTT.

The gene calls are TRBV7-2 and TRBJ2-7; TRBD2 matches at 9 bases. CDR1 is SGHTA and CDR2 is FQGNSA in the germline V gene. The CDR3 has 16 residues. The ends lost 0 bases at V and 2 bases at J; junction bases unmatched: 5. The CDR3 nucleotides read TGTGCCAGCAGCTTAGCGCAAGCGGGGGGCACCTACGAGCAGTACTTC. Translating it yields CASSLAQAGGTYEQYF.

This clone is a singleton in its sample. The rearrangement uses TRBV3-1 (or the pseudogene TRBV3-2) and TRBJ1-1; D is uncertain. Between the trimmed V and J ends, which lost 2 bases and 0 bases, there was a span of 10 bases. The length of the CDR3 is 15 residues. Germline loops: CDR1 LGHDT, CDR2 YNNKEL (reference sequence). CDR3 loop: CASSQRSLMNTEAFF. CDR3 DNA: TGTGCCAGCAGCCAACGGAGCCTCATGAACACTGAAGCTTTCTTT.

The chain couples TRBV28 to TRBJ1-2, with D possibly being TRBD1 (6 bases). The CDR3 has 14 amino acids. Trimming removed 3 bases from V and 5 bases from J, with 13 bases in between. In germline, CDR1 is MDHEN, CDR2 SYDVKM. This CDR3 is CASSFQGGGYGYTF. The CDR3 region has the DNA TGTGCCAGCAGTTTCCAAGGGGGGGGATATGGCTACACCTTC.

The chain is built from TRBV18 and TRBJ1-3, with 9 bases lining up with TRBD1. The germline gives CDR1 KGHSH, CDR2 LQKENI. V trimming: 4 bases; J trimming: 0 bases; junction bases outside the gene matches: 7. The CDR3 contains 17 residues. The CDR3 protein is CASSLMGQGASGNTIYF. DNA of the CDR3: TGTGCCAGCTCACTTATGGGACAGGGAGCCTCTGGAAACACCATATATTTT.

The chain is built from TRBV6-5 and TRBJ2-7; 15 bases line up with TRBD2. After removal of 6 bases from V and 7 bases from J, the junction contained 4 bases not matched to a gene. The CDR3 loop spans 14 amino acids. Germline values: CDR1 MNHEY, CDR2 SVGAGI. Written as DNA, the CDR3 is TGTGCCAGCAGCGGGACTAGCGGGGGGTGGGAGCAGTACTTC. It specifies CASSGTSGGWEQYF.

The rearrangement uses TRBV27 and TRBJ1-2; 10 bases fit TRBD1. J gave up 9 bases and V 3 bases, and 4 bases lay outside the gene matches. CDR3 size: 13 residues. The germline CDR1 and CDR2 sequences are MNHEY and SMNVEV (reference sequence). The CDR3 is CASSLWDRGSYTF. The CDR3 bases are TGTGCCAGCAGTTTGTGGGACAGGGGAAGCTACACCTTC.

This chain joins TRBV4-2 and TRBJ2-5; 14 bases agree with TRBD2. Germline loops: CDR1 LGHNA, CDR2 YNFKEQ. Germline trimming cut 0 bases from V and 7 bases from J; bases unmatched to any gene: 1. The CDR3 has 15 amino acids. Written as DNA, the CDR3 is TGTGCCAGCAGCCAAGAGGGGACTAGCGGGGGGACCCAGTACTTC. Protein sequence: CASSQEGTSGGTQYF.

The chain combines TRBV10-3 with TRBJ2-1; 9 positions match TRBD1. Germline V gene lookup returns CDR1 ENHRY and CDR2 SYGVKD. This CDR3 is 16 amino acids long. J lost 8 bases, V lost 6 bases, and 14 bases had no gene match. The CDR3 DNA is TGTGCCATCAGCTTACAGAGCTTAACAGGGGGCTATGAGCAGTTCTTC. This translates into CAISLQSLTGGYEQFF.